A selection of T cell receptor beta chains follows, all from one sample in a study of CD8 T cells in Susac syndrome. TCRdb analysed the immunoSEQ multiplex PCR reads with MiXCR anew, one entry per CDR3 protein. The data contain 170,000 or so distinct CDR3 sequences, 90% to 97% of them singletons. Sequencing used CD4+ T cells from PBMCs. These receptors all come from a human donor with Susac syndrome. CDR3s include the opening cysteine and the closing phenylalanine or tryptophan. A D gene is named only where the DNA matches it firmly. Size tells how often a clone was seen (once, few, many) or the class of an expanded clone, and some rows leave it out.

CDR3: CASSREDRVETQYF; DNA: TGTGCCAGCAGCCGGGAGGACAGGGTGGAGACCCAGTACTTC; J: TRBJ2-5; length: 14; V: TRBV4-2; D: TRBD1; size: NA
CDR3: CASSLRPRGTDTQYF; DNA: TGCGCCAGCAGCTTAAGGCCGAGGGGCACAGATACGCAGTATTTT; J: TRBJ2-3; length: 15; V: TRBV5-1; D: NA; size: NA
CDR3: CSGYRDKGNIQYF; DNA: TGCAGCGGCTACCGGGACAAGGGAAACATTCAGTACTTC; J: TRBJ2-4; length: 13; V: TRBV29-1; D: NA; size: NA
CDR3: CASSPTDSHGYTF; DNA: TGCGCCAGCAGCCCTACCGACAGCCACGGCTACACCTTC; J: TRBJ1-2; length: 13; V: TRBV5-1; D: NA; size: NA
CDR3: CASSVNSHQTAGTQYF; DNA: TGTGCCAGCAGCGTAAATAGCCATCAGACGGCGGGGACCCAGTACTTC; J: TRBJ2-5; length: 16; V: TRBV9; D: NA; size: NA
CDR3: CSAASGSQETQYF; DNA: TGCAGCGCCGCGTCCGGGTCCCAAGAGACCCAGTACTTC; J: TRBJ2-5; length: 13; V: TRBV29-1; D: NA; size: NA
CDR3: CASRSSLAGDEQFF; DNA: TGTGCCAGCAGATCTTCTCTAGCGGGGGATGAGCAGTTCTTC; J: TRBJ2-1; length: 14; V: TRBV6-5; D: TRBD2; size: NA
CDR3: CASSLGLSGGTDTQYF; DNA: TGTGCCAGCAGCTTAGGGTTGTCTGGTGGTACAGATACGCAGTATTTT; J: TRBJ2-3; length: 16; V: TRBV7-9; D: NA; size: once
CDR3: CASSLGGLAAAEQYF; DNA: TGTGCCAGCAGTTTAGGGGGACTAGCGGCCGCCGAGCAGTACTTC; J: TRBJ2-7; length: 15; V: TRBV12-3/TRBV12-4; D: TRBD2; size: NA
CDR3: CASRVSNTEAFF; DNA: TGTGCCAGCCGGGTATCGAACACTGAAGCTTTCTTT; J: TRBJ1-1; length: 12; V: TRBV2; D: NA; size: NA
CDR3: CASSIGGPNSGANVLTF; DNA: TGTGCCAGTAGTATAGGGGGCCCCAACTCTGGGGCCAACGTCCTGACTTTC; J: TRBJ2-6; length: 17; V: TRBV19; D: NA; size: NA
CDR3: CASSQVAPGAVNNEQFF; DNA: TGCGCCAGCAGCCAGGTGGCCCCAGGGGCCGTCAACAATGAGCAGTTCTTC; J: TRBJ2-1; length: 17; V: TRBV4-3; D: NA; size: NA
CDR3: CASSVFGGREAFF; DNA: TGTGCCAGCAGCGTATTCGGGGGAAGGGAAGCTTTCTTT; J: TRBJ1-1; length: 13; V: TRBV9; D: NA; size: once
CDR3: CASGDSLTTKQYF; DNA: TGTGCCAGCGGAGATTCTTTAACTACGAAGCAGTACTTC; J: TRBJ2-7; length: 13; V: TRBV28; D: NA; size: NA
CDR3: CASSIGGRGTDTQYF; DNA: TGTGCCAGTAGTATCGGGGGGCGCGGCACAGATACGCAGTATTTT; J: TRBJ2-3; length: 15; V: TRBV19; D: NA; size: once
CDR3: CASSLASPDNTEAFF; DNA: TGTGCCAGCAGCTTAGCGTCGCCAGACAACACTGAAGCTTTCTTT; J: TRBJ1-1; length: 15; V: TRBV7-9; D: NA; size: NA
CDR3: CASSQAGALDTQYF; DNA: TGCGCCAGCAGCCAAGCCGGTGCCCTAGATACGCAGTATTTT; J: TRBJ2-3; length: 14; V: TRBV4-1; D: NA; size: NA
CDR3: CASRYRDNEQFF; DNA: TGTGCCAGCAGGTACAGGGACAATGAGCAGTTCTTC; J: TRBJ2-1; length: 12; V: TRBV7-9; D: NA; size: NA
CDR3: CASSIQGSYEQYF; DNA: TGCGCCAGCAGCATACAGGGGTCCTACGAGCAGTACTTC; J: TRBJ2-7; length: 13; V: TRBV5-1; D: TRBD1; size: NA
CDR3: CASSGGLAGKRDTQYF; DNA: TGTGCCAGCAGCGGAGGACTAGCGGGGAAACGGGATACGCAGTATTTT; J: TRBJ2-3; length: 16; V: TRBV11-1; D: TRBD2; size: NA
CDR3: CASSLSEGQGGQPQHF; DNA: TGTGCCAGCAGTTTATCAGAGGGACAGGGCGGACAGCCCCAGCATTTT; J: TRBJ1-5; length: 16; V: TRBV28; D: TRBD1; size: NA
CDR3: CSASRTGPYTEAFF; DNA: TGCAGTGCTAGCCGGACAGGCCCTTACACTGAAGCTTTCTTT; J: TRBJ1-1; length: 14; V: TRBV20-1; D: TRBD1; size: NA
CDR3: CAWSVGRTFTDTQYF; DNA: TGTGCCTGGAGTGTAGGGCGGACTTTCACAGATACGCAGTATTTT; J: TRBJ2-3; length: 15; V: TRBV30; D: NA; size: once
CDR3: CSAIIRGSTEAFF; DNA: TGCAGCGCTATAATTCGGGGATCCACTGAAGCTTTCTTT; J: TRBJ1-1; length: 13; V: TRBV29-1; D: NA; size: NA